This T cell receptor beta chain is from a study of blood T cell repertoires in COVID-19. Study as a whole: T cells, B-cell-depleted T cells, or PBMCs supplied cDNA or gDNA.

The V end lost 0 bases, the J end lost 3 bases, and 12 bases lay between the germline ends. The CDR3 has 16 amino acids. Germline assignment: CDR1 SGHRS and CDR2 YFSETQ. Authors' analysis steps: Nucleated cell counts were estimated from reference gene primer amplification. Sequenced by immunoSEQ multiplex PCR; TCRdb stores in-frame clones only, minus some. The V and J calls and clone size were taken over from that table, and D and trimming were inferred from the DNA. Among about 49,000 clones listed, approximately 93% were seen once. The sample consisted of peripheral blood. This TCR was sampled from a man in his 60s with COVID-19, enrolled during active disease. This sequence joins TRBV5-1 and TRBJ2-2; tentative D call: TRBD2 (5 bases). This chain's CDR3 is CASSLVASSHTGELFF. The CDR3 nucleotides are TGCGCCAGCAGCTTGGTTGCTAGCAGCCACACCGGGGAGCTGTTTTTT.